Listed here are 9 T cell receptor beta chains from one sample, sequenced in a study of glioma-infiltrating T cells. The iRepertoire nested amplicon-rescue multiplex PCR amplified TCR alpha and beta CDR3s from RNA. TCRdb re-called the multiplex PCR reads with MiXCR, one entry per CDR3 protein. The repertoire includes 900 to 1,300 distinct CDR3 sequences, around three fifths of them detected once, and roughly 25% sits in the top ten. The material sequenced was glioma tissue, nonneoplastic brain tissue, or PBMCs (not recorded which). All receptors come from a human donor with low-grade glioma or glioblastoma, undergoing nonglioma brain surgery, or in good health (not recorded which).

Worth noting for this clonotype: This CDR3 fails to terminate in the conserved phenylalanine or tryptophan, so it likely reflects a read error. No DNA is shown, since the ends of the CDR3 on it are uncertain; the CDR3 is the one TCRdb lists. V gene TRBV15 combines with J gene TRBJ1-4. The CDR3 is made up of 16 amino acids, end residues included. CDR1 is LNHNV, CDR2 YYDKDF, per germline (reference sequence). The CDR3 region is CATSMTRSTANEELLL.

Details on this clonotype: Germline is not matched at one junction end, which may reflect a read error. V is TRBV7-2 and J is TRBJ2-2; D is possibly TRBD2 (5 bases). Germline-derived CDR1 and CDR2 are SGHTA and FQGNSA. This CDR3 contains 14 residues. The CDR3 DNA follows: TGTGCCAGCGGAGACACCCCGAACACCGGGGAGCCGTGTTTT. As protein: CASGDTPNTGEPCF.

This clonotype was seen only once. V is TRBV5-4 and J is TRBJ2-3; D is undetermined. This CDR3 has 14 amino acids. Germline V gene sequence: CDR1 SGHNT, CDR2 YYREEE (reference sequence). V lost 3 bases and J lost 2, with 10 bases in between. The DNA for the CDR3 is TGTGCCAGCAGCTCCAAAGGGTCCACAGATACGCAGTATTTT. Encoded protein: CASSSKGSTDTQYF.

The rearrangement uses TRBV7-9 and TRBJ1-2; D possibly corresponds to TRBD1 (5 bases). CDR3 length: 13 amino acids. Deletions cut 8 bases from V and 8 bases from J, with 18 bases between. The germline V gene has CDR1 SEHNR and CDR2 FQNEAQ (reference sequence). In DNA form, the CDR3 reads TGTGCCAGCGGGGACTCGGACCTGTCGGGCTACACCTTC. Its translation: CASGDSDLSGYTF.

In its sample, this clonotype is large. The chain has TRBV20-1 and TRBJ2-7, with TRBD1 matching 8 bases. V dropped 5 bases and J dropped 3; count of bases not matched to a gene: 6. The CDR3 consists of 13 residues. Germline CDR1 and CDR2: DFQATT and SNEGSKA (reference sequence). In DNA, the CDR3 is TGCAGTGCTGGCAGGGGGCCTTTCTACGAGCAGTACTTC. Translated, it gives CSAGRGPFYEQYF.

This chain joins TRBV6-2 or TRBV6-3 and TRBJ1-5, with 7 bases identical to TRBD1. J lost 7 bases, V lost 6 bases, and 12 bases had no gene match. The CDR3 is 15 residues long. Germline assignment: CDR1 MNHEY and CDR2 SVGEGT. CDR3 residues: CASRTGKGIRQPQHF. The CDR3 bases are TGTGCCAGCAGGACAGGGAAGGGGATAAGGCAGCCCCAGCATTTT.

Judged by abundance, this clonotype is medium-sized. The chain is built from TRBV3-1 and TRBJ2-3; D call uncertain. This CDR3 is built from 18 residues. V shed 0 bases and J shed 2 bases, with 18 bases lying between them. Germline V gene lookup returns CDR1 LGHDT and CDR2 YNNKEL (reference sequence). Here the CDR3 reads CASSQDSPRDSATDTQYF. The CDR3 region has the DNA TGTGCCAGCAGCCAAGACTCCCCCCGCGACTCTGCCACAGATACGCAGTATTTT.

The chain links TRBV6-4 to TRBJ1-3, with D unresolved. The V end was cut by 8 bases, the J end by 16 bases, with 21 bases between. The CDR3 sequence is 12 residues long. The germline gives CDR1 MRHNA, CDR2 SNTAGT. CDR3 protein: CASANSGNTLYF. Written as DNA, the CDR3 is TGTGCCAGCGCAAATTCTGGAAATACGCTCTATTTT.

This clonotype was seen at least ten times. A read error may be the cause here, since a much bigger clone is one base away. This chain uses TRBV7-9 with TRBJ1-1; no clear D gene. V lost 1 base and J lost 6, with 9 bases in between. The CDR3 contains 13 residues. CDR1 is SEHNR, CDR2 FQNEAQ, per germline (reference sequence). The CDR3 nucleotides read TGTGCCAGCAGCTTAGGTTATTCGGCTGAAGCTTTCTTT. Translating it yields CASSLGYSAEAFF.